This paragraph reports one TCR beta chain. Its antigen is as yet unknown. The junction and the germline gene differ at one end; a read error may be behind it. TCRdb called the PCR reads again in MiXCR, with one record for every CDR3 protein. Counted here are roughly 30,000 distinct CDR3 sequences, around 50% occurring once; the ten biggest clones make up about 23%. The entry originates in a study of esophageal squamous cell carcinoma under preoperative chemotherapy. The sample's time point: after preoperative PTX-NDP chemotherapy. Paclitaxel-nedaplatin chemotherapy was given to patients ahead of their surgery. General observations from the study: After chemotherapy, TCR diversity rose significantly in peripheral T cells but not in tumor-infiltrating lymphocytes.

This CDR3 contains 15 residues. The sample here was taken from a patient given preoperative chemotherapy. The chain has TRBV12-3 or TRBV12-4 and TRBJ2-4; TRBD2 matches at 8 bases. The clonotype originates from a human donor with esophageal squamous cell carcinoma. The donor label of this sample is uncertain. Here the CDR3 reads CASGSGRGATNTQYF. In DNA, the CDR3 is TGTGCCAGCGGCTCGGGGCGGGGGGCCACAAACACGCAGTATTTC.